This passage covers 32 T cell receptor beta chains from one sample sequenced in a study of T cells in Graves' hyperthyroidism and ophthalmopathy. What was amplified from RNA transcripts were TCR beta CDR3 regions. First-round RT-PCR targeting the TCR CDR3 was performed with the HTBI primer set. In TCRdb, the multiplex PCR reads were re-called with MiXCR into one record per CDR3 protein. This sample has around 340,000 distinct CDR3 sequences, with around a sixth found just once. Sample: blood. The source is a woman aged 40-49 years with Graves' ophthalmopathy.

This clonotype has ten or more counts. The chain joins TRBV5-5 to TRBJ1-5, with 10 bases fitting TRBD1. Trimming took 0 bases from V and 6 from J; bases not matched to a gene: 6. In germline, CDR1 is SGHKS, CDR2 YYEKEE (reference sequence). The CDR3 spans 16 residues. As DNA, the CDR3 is TGTGCCAGCAGCTTGGCCGGGACAGGGGCACCTCAGCCCCAGCATTTT. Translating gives CASSLAGTGAPQPQHF.

The CDR3 DNA is TGTGCCAGCAGTCGCGGACAGTTTGTCTACGAGCAGTACTTC. It codes for CASSRGQFVYEQYF. The V call is TRBV12-3 or TRBV12-4, the J call TRBJ2-7; D possibly corresponds to TRBD1 (6 bases). V was cut by 5 bases and J by 3 bases, with 14 bases left in between. This CDR3 is built from 14 residues.

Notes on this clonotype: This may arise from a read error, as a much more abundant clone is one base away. The CDR3 reads CASRGNCGQPQHF. The CDR3 region has the DNA TGTGCCAGCCGGGGGAACTGCGGTCAGCCCCAGCATTTT. The genes are TRBV2 and TRBJ1-5; D may be TRBD1 (5 bases). V lost 8 bases, J lost 6 bases, and 14 bases lay in between. Germline CDR1 and CDR2: SNHLY and FYNNEI. The CDR3 is 13 amino acids.

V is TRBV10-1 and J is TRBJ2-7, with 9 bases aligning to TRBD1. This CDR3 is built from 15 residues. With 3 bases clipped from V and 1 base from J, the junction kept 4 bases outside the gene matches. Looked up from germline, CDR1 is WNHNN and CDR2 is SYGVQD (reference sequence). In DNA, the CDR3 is TGCGCCAGCAGTGACTCCGGGACAGGGTCCTACGAGCAGTACTTC. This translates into CASSDSGTGSYEQYF.

The CDR3 bases are TGTGCCAGCAGTGACAGCCCGGACTCCTACGAGCAGTACTTC. Amino acid sequence: CASSDSPDSYEQYF. V gene TRBV2 combines with J gene TRBJ2-7; D gene uncertain. Germline V lookup: CDR1 SNHLY, CDR2 FYNNEI. Trimming pared 3 bases from V and 0 bases from J, leaving 9 bases between. This CDR3 comprises 14 residues.

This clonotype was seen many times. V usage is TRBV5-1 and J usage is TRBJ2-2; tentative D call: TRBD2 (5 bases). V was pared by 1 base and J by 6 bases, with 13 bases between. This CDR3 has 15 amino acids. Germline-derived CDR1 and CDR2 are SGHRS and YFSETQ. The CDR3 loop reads CASSLSMEVAGELFF. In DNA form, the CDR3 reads TGCGCCAGCAGCTTGAGTATGGAGGTGGCCGGGGAGCTGTTTTTT.

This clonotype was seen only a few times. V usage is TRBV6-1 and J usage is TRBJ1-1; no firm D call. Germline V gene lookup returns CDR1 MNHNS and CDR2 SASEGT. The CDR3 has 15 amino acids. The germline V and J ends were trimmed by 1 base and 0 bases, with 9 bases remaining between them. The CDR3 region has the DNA TGTGCCAGCAGTGAAGAGGCCAGGCTGAACACTGAAGCTTTCTTT. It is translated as CASSEEARLNTEAFF.

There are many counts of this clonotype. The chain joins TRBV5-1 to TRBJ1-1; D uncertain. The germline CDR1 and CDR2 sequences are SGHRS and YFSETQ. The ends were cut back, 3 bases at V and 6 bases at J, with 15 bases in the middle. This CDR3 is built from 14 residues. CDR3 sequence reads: CASSSWTDSPEAFF. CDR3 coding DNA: TGCGCCAGCAGCTCATGGACGGATTCCCCTGAAGCTTTCTTT.

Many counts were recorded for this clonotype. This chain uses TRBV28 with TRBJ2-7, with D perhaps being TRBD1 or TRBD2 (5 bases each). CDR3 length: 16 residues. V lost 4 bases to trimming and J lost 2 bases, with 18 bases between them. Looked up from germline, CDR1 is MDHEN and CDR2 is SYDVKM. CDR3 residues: CASSSIRRDGPYEQYF. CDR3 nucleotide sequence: TGTGCCAGCAGTTCCATCCGACGGGACGGCCCCTACGAGCAGTACTTC.

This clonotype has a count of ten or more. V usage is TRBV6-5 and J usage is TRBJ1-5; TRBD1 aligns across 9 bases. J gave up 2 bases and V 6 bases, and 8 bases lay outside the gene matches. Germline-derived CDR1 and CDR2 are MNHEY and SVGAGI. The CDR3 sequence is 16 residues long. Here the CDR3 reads CASSPTGTGRNQPQHF. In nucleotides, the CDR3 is TGTGCCAGCAGCCCAACCGGGACAGGGCGCAATCAGCCCCAGCATTTT.

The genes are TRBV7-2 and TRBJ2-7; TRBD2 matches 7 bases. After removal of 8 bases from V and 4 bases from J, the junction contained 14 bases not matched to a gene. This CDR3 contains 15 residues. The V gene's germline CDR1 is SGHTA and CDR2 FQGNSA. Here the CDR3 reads CASATKAGYVYEQYF. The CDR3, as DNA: TGTGCCAGCGCCACCAAAGCGGGGTATGTGTACGAGCAGTACTTC.

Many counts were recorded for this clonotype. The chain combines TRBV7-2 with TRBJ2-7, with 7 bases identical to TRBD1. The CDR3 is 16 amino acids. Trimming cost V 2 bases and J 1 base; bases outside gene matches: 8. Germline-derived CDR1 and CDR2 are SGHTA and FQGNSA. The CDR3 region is CASSLMGQPFSYEQYF. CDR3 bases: TGTGCCAGCAGCTTAATGGGACAGCCTTTTTCCTACGAGCAGTACTTC.

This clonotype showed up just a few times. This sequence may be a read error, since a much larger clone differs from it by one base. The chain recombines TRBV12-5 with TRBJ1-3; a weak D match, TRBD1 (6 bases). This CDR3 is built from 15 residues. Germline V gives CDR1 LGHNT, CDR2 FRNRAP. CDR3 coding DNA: TGTGTTAGTGCCCCGGGGGGGCCGGTTGGAAACACCATATATTTT. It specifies CVSAPGGPVGNTIYF.

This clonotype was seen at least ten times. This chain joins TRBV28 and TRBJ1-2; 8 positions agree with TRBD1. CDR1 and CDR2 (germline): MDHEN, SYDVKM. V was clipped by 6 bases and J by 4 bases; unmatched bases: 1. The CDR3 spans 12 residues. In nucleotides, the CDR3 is TGTGCCAGCAGGGGACAGGTCTATGGCTACACCTTC. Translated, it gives CASRGQVYGYTF.

In nucleotides, the CDR3 is TGTGCCAGCCGGACAGGACCGGACACTGAAGCTTTCTTT. The encoded protein is CASRTGPDTEAFF. The chain carries TRBV19 and TRBJ1-1, with TRBD1 matching over 7 bases. After removal of 9 bases from V and 3 bases from J, the junction contained 7 bases not matched to a gene. CDR1 and CDR2 from the germline V gene are LNHDA and SQIVND (reference sequence). This CDR3 contains 13 residues.

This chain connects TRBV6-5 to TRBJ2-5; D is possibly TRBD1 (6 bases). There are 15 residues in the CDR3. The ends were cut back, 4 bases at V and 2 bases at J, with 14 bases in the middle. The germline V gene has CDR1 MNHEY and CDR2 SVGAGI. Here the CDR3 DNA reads TGTGCCAGCAGTTGGGAAGGGGGTTTACAAGAGACCCAGTACTTC. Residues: CASSWEGGLQETQYF.

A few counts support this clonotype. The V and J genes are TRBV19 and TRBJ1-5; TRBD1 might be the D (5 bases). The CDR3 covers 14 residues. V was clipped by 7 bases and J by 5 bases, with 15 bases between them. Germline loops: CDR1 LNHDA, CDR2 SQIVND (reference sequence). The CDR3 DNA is TGTGCCAGTAAGTTTTATGCGGGGGATCAGCCCCAGCATTTT. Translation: CASKFYAGDQPQHF.

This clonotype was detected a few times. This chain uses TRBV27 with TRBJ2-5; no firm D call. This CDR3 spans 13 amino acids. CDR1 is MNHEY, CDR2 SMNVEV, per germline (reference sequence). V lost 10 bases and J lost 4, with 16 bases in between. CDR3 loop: CATSAALGETQYF. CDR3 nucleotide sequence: TGTGCCACATCCGCGGCCCTGGGAGAGACCCAGTACTTC.

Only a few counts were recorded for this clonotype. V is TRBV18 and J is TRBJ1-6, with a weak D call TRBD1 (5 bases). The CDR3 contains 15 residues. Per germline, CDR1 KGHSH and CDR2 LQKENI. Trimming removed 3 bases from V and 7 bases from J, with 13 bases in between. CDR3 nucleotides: TGTGCCAGCTCACCCCTAGACAGTCCGAATTCACCCCTCCACTTT. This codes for CASSPLDSPNSPLHF.

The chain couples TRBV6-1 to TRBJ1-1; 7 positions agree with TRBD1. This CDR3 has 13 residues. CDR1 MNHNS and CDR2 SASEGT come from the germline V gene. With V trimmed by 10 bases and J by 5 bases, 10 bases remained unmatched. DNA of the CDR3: TGTGCCACCGCTGGACAGGTTTTTACTGAAGCTTTCTTT. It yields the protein CATAGQVFTEAFF.

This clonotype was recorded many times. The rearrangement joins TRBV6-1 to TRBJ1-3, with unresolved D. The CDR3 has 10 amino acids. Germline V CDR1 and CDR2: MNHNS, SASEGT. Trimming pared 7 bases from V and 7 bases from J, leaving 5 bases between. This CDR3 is CASTWNTIYF. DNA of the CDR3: TGTGCCAGCACGTGGAACACCATATATTTT.

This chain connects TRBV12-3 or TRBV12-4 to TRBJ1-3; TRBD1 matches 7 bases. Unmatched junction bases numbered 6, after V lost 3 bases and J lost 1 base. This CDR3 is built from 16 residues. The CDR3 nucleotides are TGTGCCAGCAGTTTGGTGGGACAGTCTTCTGGAAACACCATATATTTT. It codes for CASSLVGQSSGNTIYF.

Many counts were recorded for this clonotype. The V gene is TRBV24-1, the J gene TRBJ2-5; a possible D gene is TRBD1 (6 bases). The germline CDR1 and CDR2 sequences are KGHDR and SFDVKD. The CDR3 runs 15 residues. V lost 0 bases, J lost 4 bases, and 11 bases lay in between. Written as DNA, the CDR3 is TGTGCCACCAGTGATTTGGGGGGCGGTGCAGAGACCCAGTACTTC. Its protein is CATSDLGGGAETQYF.

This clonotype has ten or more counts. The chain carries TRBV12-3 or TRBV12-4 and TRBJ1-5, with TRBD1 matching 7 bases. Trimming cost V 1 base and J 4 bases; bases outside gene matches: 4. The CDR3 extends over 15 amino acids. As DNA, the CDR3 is TGTGCCAGCAGTTTAGAGACAGGGTCAAATCAGCCCCAGCATTTT. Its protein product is CASSLETGSNQPQHF.

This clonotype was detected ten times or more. The CDR3 DNA reads as TGTGCTAGTGGACCGGGACTAGCGGGAGCAGATACGCAGTATTTT. It codes for CASGPGLAGADTQYF. The genes are TRBV12-5 and TRBJ2-3, with TRBD2 matching 14 bases. Germline V gene data show CDR1 as LGHNT and CDR2 as FRNRAP. V lost 6 bases to trimming and J lost 4 bases; unmatched junction nucleotides: 3. CDR3 size: 15 residues.

CDR3 loop: CASSSGPTYEQYF. DNA of the CDR3: TGTGCCAGCAGCTCCGGACCCACCTACGAGCAGTACTTC. The chain carries TRBV7-2 and TRBJ2-7, with unresolved D. V was trimmed by 4 bases and J by 2 bases, leaving 9 bases between them. Germline assignment: CDR1 SGHTA and CDR2 FQGNSA. CDR3 length equals 13 residues. Looking up the rest from reference TRBV7-2 and TRBJ2-7 gives the full variable domain: GAGVSQSPSNKVTEKGKDVELRCDPISGHTALYWYRQSLGQGLEFLIYFQGNSAPDKSGLPSDRFSAERTGGSVSTLTIQRTQQEDSAVYLCASSSGPTYEQYFGPGTRLTVT.

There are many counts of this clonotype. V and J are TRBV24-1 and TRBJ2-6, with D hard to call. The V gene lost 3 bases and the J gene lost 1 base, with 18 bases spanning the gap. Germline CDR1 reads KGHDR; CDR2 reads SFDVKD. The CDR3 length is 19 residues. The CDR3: CATSDPTRTVASGANVLTF. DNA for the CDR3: TGTGCCACCAGTGATCCTACCAGGACGGTCGCTTCTGGGGCCAACGTCCTGACTTTC.

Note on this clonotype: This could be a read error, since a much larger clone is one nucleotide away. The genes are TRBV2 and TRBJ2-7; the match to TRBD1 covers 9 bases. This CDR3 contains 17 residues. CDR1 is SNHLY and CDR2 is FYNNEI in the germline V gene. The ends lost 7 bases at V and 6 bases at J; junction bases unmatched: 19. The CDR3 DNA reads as TGTGCCAGCAAGGAGACCGGGACAGGGCCTTTATCGGTCGAGCAGTACTTC. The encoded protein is CASKETGTGPLSVEQYF.

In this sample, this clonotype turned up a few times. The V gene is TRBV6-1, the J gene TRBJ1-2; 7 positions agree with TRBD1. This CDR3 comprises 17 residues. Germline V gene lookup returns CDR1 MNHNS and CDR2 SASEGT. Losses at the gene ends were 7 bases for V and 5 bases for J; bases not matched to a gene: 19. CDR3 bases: TGTGCCAGCACCGGGAGAGACGGACAGGTTGAGTCGTATGGCTACACCTTC. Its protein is CASTGRDGQVESYGYTF.

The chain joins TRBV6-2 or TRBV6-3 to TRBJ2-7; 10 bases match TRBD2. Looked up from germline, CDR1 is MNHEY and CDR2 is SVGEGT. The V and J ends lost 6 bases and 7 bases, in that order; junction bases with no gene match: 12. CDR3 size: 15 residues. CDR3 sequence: CASSHGLAGAGEQYF. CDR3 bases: TGTGCCAGCAGCCACGGGCTAGCGGGAGCGGGGGAGCAGTACTTC.

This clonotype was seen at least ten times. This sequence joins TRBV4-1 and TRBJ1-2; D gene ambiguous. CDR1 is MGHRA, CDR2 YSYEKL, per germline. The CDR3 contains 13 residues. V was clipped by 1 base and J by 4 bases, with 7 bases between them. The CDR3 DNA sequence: TGCGCCAGCAGCCAAGTGGCCACCTATGGCTACACCTTC. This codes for CASSQVATYGYTF.

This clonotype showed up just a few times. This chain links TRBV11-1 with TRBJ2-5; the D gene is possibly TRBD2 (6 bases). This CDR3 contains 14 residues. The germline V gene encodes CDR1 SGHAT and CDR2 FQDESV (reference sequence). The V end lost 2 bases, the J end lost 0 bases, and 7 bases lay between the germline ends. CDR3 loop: CASSLRGDQETQYF. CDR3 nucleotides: TGTGCCAGCAGCTTACGCGGGGACCAAGAGACCCAGTACTTC.